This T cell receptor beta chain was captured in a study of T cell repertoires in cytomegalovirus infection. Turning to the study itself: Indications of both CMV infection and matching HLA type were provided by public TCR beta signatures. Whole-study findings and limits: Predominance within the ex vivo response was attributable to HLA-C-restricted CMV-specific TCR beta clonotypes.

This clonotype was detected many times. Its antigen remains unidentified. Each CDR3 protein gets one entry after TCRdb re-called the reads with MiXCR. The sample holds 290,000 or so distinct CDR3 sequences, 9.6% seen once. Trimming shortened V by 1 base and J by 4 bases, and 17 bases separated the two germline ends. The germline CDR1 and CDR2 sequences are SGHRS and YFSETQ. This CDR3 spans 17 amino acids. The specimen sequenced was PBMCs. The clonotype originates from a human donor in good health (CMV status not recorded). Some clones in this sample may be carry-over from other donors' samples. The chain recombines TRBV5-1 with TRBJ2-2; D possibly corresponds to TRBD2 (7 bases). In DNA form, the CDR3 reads TGCGCCAGCAGCTTGACGGGGGGACATTCAGGCACCGGGGAGCTGTTTTTT. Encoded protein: CASSLTGGHSGTGELFF.